The TCR beta chain described here comes from a study of T cell clonality in common variable immunodeficiency. Donors gave roughly 4.5 to 8 ml heparinized peripheral whole blood. V was shortened by 3 bases and J by 5 bases, with 13 bases between the two germline ends. The CDR3 is 15 amino acids. Germline V lookup: CDR1 LNHDA, CDR2 SQIVND (reference sequence). Control and CVID samples contributed equal amounts of genomic DNA. Method: immunoSEQ multiplex PCR; TCRdb's copy keeps in-frame clones and lacks some. This record lists about 47,000 clones, none seen once only, and the top ten clones contain 5% to 6.5%. Notes on the study in general: Fewer deletions and N-nucleotide insertions were reportedly seen in common variable immunodeficiency TCR beta sequences. CVID subjects showed higher TCRbeta clonality than healthy controls.

Ten or more counts support this clone. Its specificity is not known. The read ends 3 residues before the CDR3 terminus; that terminus is restored from the germline J gene. The chain recombines TRBV19 with TRBJ2-2; tentatively, D is TRBD1 (5 bases). The source of this sequence is a person between 18 and 75 years old in good health. Sequencing input: peripheral blood mononuclear cells. CDR3 amino acids: CASSIVGQGTGELFF. The DNA read from the CDR3 is TGTGCCAGTAGTATTGTGGGGCAAGGGACCGGGGAG.